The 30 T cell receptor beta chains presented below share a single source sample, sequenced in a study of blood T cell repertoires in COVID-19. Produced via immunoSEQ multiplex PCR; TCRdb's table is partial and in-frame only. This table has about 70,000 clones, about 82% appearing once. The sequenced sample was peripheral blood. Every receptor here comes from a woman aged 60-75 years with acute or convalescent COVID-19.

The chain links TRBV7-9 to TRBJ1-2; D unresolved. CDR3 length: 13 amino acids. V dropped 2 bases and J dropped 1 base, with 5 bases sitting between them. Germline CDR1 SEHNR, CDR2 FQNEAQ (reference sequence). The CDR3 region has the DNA TGTGCCAGCAGCTTAATAGATAACTATGGCTACACCTTC. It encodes CASSLIDNYGYTF.

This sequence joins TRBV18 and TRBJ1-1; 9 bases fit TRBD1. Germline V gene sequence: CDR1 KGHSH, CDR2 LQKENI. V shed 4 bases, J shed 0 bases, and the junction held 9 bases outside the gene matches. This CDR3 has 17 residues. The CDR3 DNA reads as TGTGCCAGCTCACGTACAGGGGGCGTTGGTGTGAACACTGAAGCTTTCTTT. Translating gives CASSRTGGVGVNTEAFF.

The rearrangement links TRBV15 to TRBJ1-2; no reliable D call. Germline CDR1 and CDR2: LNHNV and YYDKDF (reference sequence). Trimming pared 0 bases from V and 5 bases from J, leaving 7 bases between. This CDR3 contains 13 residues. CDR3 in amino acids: CATSRDYGYGYTF. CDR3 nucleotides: TGTGCCACCAGCAGAGATTACGGGTATGGCTACACCTTC.

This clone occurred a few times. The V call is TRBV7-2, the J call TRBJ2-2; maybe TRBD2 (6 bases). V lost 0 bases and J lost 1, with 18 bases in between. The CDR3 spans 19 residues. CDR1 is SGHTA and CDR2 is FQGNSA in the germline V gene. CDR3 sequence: CASSLAVVGRFRNTGELFF. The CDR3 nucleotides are TGTGCCAGCAGCTTAGCCGTTGTCGGGAGATTCAGGAACACCGGGGAGCTGTTTTTT.

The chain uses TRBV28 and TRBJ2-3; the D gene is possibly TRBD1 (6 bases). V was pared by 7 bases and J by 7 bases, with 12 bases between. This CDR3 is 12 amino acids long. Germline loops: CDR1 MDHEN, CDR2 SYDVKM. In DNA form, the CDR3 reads TGTGCCAGCAACGAGGACAGCTATACGCAGTATTTT. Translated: CASNEDSYTQYF.

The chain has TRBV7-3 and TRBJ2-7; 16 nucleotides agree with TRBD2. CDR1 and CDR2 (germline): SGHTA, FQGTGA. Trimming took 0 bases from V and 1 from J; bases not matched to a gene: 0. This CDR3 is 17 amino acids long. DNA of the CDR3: TGTGCCAGCAGCTTAACGGGACTAGCGGGAGGGTCCTACGAGCAGTACTTC. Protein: CASSLTGLAGGSYEQYF.

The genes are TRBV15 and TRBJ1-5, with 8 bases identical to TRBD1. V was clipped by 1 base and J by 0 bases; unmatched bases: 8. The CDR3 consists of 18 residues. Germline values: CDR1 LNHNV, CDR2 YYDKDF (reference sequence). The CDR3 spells CATSRGQGRPNSNQPQHF. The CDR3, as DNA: TGTGCCACCAGCAGAGGACAGGGGCGACCAAATAGCAATCAGCCCCAGCATTTT. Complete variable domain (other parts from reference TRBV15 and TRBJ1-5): DAMVIQNPRYQVTQFGKPVTLSCSQTLNHNVMYWYQQKSSQAPKLLFHYYDKDFNNEADTPDNFQSRRPNTSFCFLDIRSPGLGDTAMYLCATSRGQGRPNSNQPQHFGDGTRLSIL.

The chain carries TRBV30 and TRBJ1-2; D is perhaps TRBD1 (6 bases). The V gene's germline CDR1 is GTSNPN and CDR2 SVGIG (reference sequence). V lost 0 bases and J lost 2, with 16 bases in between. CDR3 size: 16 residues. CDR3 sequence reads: CAWSVRQGIGNYGYTF. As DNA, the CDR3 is TGTGCCTGGAGTGTACGTCAGGGGATCGGGAACTATGGCTACACCTTC.

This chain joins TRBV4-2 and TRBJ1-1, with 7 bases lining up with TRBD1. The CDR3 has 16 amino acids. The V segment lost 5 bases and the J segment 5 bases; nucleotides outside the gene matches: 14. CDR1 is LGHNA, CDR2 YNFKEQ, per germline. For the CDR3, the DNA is TGTGCCAGCAGCTACCCGCGGGGTGCAGGGGGGACTGAAGCTTTCTTT. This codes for CASSYPRGAGGTEAFF.

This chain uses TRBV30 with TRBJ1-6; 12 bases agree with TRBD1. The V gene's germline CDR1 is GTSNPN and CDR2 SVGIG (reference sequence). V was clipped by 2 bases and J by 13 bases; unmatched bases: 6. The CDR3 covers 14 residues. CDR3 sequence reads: CAWSLGTGGSPLHF. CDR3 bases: TGTGCCTGGAGTCTCGGGACAGGGGGCTCCCCCCTCCACTTT.

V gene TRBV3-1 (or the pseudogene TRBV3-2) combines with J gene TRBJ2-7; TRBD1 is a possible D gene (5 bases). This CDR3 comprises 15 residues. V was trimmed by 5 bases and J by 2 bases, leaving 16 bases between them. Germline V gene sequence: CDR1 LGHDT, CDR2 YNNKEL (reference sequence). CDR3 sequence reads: CASSASRGWTYEQYF. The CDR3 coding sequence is TGTGCCAGCAGCGCAAGTAGGGGCTGGACCTACGAGCAGTACTTC.

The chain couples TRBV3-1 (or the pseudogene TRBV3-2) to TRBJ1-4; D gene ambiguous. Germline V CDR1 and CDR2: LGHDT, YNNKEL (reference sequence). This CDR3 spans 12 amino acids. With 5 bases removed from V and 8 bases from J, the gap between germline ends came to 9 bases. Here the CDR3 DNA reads TGTGCCAGCAGCTCCCCCGGGGAAAAACTGTTTTTT. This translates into CASSSPGEKLFF.

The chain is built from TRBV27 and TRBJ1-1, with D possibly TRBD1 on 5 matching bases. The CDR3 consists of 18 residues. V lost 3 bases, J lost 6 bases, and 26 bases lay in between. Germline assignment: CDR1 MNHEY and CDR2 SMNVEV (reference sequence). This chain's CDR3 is CASSLRFFGGDNRPEAFF. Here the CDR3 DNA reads TGTGCCAGCAGTTTGCGGTTCTTTGGGGGGGATAATCGCCCTGAAGCTTTCTTT.

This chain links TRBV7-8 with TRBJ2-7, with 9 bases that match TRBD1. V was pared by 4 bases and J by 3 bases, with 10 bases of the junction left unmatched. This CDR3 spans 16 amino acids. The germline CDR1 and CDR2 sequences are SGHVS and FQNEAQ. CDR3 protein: CASSYVLDRGGYEQYF. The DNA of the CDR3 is TGTGCCAGCAGCTACGTACTGGACAGGGGCGGCTACGAGCAGTACTTC.

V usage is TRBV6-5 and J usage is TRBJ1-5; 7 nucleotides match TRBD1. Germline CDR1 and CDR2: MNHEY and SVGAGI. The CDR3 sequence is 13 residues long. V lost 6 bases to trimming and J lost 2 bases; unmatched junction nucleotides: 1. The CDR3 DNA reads TGTGCCAGCAGCGGGACAGGCAATCAGCCCCAGCATTTT. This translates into CASSGTGNQPQHF.

The CDR3 is CASSIAGQGSLGYTF. In DNA, the CDR3 is TGTGCCAGTAGTATTGCAGGACAGGGATCATTGGGCTACACCTTC. The chain has TRBV19 and TRBJ1-2; 8 bases match TRBD1. With 3 bases clipped from V and 8 bases from J, the junction kept 11 bases outside the gene matches. This CDR3 comprises 15 residues. Per the germline V gene, CDR1 is LNHDA and CDR2 is SQIVND (reference sequence). Full variable domain (missing parts from reference TRBV19 and TRBJ1-2): DGGITQSPKYLFRKEGQNVTLSCEQNLNHDAMYWYRQDPGQGLRLIYYSQIVNDFQKGDIAEGYSVSREKKESFPLTVTSAQKNPTAFYLCASSIAGQGSLGYTFGSGTRLTVV.

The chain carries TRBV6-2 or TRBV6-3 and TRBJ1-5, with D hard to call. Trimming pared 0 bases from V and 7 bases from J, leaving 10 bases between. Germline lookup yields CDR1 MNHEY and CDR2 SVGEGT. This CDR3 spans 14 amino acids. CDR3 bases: TGTGCCAGCAGTTACTCGTCCCGACACCAGCCCCAGCATTTT. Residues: CASSYSSRHQPQHF.

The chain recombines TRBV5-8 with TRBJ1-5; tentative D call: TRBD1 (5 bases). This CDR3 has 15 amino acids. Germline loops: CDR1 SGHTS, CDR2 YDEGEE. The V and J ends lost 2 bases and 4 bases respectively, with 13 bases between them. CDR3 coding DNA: TGTGCCAGCAGCTTCCGACAGAACAGGAATCAGCCCCAGCATTTT. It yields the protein CASSFRQNRNQPQHF.

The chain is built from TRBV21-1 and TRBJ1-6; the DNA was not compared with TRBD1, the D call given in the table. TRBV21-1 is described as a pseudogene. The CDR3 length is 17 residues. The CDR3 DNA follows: TGTGCCAGCAGCAATCCGGACCGGGGGACAGTCAACTCACCCCTCCACTTT. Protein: CASSNPDRGTVNSPLHF.

In nucleotides, the CDR3 is TGCGCCAGCAGCTATAGCGGGGGGGCTGGCACAGATACGCAGTATTTT. Translating it yields CASSYSGGAGTDTQYF. The V and J genes are TRBV5-1 and TRBJ2-3; 11 nucleotides line up with TRBD2. The CDR3 length is 16 residues. Trimming took 3 bases from V and 1 from J; bases not matched to a gene: 4. Germline values: CDR1 SGHRS, CDR2 YFSETQ. Filled out from reference TRBV5-1 and TRBJ2-3, the complete variable domain reads KAGVTQTPRYLIKTRGQQVTLSCSPISGHRSVSWYQQTPGQGLQFLFEYFSETQRNKGNFPGRFSGRQFSNSRSEMNVSTLELGDSALYLCASSYSGGAGTDTQYFGPGTRLTVL.

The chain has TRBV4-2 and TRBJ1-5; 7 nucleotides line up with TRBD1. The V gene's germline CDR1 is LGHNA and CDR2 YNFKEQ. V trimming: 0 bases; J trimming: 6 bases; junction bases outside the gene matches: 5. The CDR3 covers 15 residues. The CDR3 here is CASSQDGAGGQPQHF. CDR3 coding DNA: TGTGCCAGCAGCCAAGATGGGGCAGGGGGTCAGCCCCAGCATTTT.

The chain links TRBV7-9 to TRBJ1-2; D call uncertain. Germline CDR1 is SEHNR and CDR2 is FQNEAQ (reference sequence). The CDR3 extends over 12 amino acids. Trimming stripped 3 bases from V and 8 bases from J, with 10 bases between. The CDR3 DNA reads TGTGCCAGCAGCTTGTCGAGATTAGGCTACACCTTC. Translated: CASSLSRLGYTF.

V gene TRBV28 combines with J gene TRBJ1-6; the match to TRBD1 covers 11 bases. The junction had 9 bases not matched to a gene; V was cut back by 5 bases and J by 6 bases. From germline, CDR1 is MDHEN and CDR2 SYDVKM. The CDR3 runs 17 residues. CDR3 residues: CASSPWTGGSGNSPLHF. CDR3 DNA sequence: TGTGCCAGCAGTCCCTGGACAGGGGGCTCTGGTAATTCACCCCTCCACTTT.

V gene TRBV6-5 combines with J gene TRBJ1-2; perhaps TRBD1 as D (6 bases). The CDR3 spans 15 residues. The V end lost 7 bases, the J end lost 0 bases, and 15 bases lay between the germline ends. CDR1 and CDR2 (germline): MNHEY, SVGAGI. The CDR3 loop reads CASTPTGSPNYGYTF. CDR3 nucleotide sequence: TGTGCCAGCACCCCAACAGGGAGCCCTAACTATGGCTACACCTTC.

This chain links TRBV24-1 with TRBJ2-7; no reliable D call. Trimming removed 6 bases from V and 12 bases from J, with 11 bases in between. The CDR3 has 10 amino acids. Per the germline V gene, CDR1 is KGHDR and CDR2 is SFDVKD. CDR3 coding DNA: TGTGCCACCAGTTTGAGGTTAGGGTACTTC. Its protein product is CATSLRLGYF.

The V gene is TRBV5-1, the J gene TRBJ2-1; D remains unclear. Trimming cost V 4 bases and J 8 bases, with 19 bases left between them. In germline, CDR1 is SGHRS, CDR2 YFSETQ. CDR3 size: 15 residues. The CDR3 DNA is TGCGCCAGCAGCGTATCGAGAGGAAGAGGCGATGAGCAGTTCTTC. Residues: CASSVSRGRGDEQFF.

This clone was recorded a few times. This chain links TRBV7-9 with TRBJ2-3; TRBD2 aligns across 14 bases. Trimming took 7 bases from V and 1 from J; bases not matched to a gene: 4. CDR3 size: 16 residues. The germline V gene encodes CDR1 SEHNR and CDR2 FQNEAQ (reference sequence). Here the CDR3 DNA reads TGTGCCAGCATCCAGACTAGCGGGGGGGGCACAGATACGCAGTATTTT. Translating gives CASIQTSGGGTDTQYF.

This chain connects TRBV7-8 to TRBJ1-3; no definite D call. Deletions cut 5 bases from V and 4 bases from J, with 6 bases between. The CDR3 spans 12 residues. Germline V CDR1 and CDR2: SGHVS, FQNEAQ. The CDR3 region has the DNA TGTGCCAGCAGCAATACAGGAAACACCATATATTTT. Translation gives CASSNTGNTIYF.

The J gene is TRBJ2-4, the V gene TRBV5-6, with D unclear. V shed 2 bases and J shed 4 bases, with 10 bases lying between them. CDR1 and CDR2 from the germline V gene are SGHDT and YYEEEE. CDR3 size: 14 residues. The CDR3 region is CASSLRHSKNIQYF. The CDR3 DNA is TGTGCCAGCAGCTTAAGACATTCTAAAAACATTCAGTACTTC.

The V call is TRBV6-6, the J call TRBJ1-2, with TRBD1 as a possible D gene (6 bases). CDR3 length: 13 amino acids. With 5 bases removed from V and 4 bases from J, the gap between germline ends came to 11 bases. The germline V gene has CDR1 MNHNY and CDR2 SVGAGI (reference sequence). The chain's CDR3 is CASSPGTFYGYTF. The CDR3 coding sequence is TGTGCCAGCAGTCCCGGGACATTCTATGGCTACACCTTC.